This is a list of T cell receptor beta chains from one sample in a study of response to subunit inactivated influenza vaccine. One entry per CDR3 protein results from TCRdb running MiXCR on the RT-PCR reads. The sample holds some 640,000 distinct CDR3 sequences; more than 11% are singletons and the top ten take around 6.5%. The material was PBMCs from blood, obtained around 15 days before vaccination. These receptors were taken from a man between 50 and 59 years old who received an inactivated influenza vaccine. CDR3s include the opening cysteine and the closing phenylalanine or tryptophan. A D gene is named only where the DNA matches it firmly. Rows give clone size only sometimes, using once, few, many, or a class for an expanded clone.

j_call,v_call,clone_size,d_call,cdr3_aa,cdr3_nt
TRBJ2-1,TRBV27,.,TRBD2,CASSSPGTSGRGTEQFF,TGTGCCAGCAGTTCTCCCGGGACTAGCGGGAGAGGCACTGAGCAGTTCTTC
TRBJ1-2,TRBV20-1,.,.,CSARVLGWDGYTF,TGCAGTGCTAGGGTTCTCGGGTGGGATGGCTACACCTTC
TRBJ1-5,TRBV7-9,few,TRBD1,CASSLGQGWNQPQHF,TGTGCCAGCAGCTTGGGACAGGGTTGGAATCAGCCCCAGCATTTT
TRBJ2-1,TRBV29-1,.,TRBD1,CSVEPGTGPYNEQFF,TGCAGCGTTGAGCCCGGGACAGGGCCCTACAATGAGCAGTTCTTC
TRBJ2-3,TRBV5-1,.,.,CASSLAMRQGTDTQYF,TGCGCCAGCAGCTTGGCCATGAGACAGGGCACAGATACGCAGTATTTT
TRBJ2-7,TRBV2,few,.,CASSHQESYEQYF,TGTGCCAGCAGTCATCAGGAGTCCTACGAGCAGTACTTC
TRBJ2-1,TRBV6-1,.,TRBD1,CASSPGDSLGNEQFF,TGTGCCAGCAGCCCCGGGGACAGTCTTGGCAATGAGCAGTTCTTC
TRBJ2-3,TRBV10-3,few,TRBD1,CATRDRGTGDTQYF,TGTGCCACCCGGGACAGGGGGACTGGAGATACGCAGTATTTT
TRBJ2-5,TRBV12-3/TRBV12-4,.,TRBD2,CASSSPGGEETQYF,TGTGCCAGCAGTTCACCCGGGGGGGAAGAGACCCAGTACTTC
TRBJ2-7,TRBV4-2,.,TRBD1,CASSQLGQVNYEQYF,TGTGCCAGCAGCCAACTAGGACAGGTAAACTACGAGCAGTACTTC
TRBJ1-4,TRBV5-1,many,TRBD1,CASSFPGTGEKLFF,TGCGCCAGCAGCTTCCCCGGGACAGGTGAAAAACTGTTTTTT
TRBJ2-1,TRBV2,.,.,CASSDPSYEQFF,TGTGCCAGCAGTGACCCTAGCTATGAGCAGTTCTTC
TRBJ1-6,TRBV4-2,.,TRBD1,CASSQEQGADSPLHF,TGTGCCAGCAGCCAAGAGCAGGGGGCAGATTCACCCCTCCACTTT
TRBJ2-1,TRBV20-1,.,TRBD2,CSARVIGGALNEQFF,TGCAGTGCTAGAGTCATCGGGGGGGCTCTTAATGAGCAGTTCTTC
TRBJ2-3,TRBV20-1,.,.,CSASLGGASDTQYF,TGCAGTGCTAGTCTGGGGGGGGCCTCAGATACGCAGTATTTT
TRBJ2-2,TRBV4-1,few,.,CASSQFFPDRPTGELFF,TGCGCCAGCAGCCAATTTTTCCCGGACCGACCCACCGGGGAGCTGTTTTTT
TRBJ2-3,TRBV5-1,.,.,CASSIRDRTDTQYF,TGCGCCAGCAGCATCAGGGACCGCACAGATACGCAGTATTTT
TRBJ2-4,TRBV3-1,few,.,CASSPQRWAKNIQYF,TGTGCCAGCAGTCCCCAGAGGTGGGCCAAAAACATTCAGTACTTC
TRBJ2-7,TRBV10-3,.,.,CAISAASEYEQYF,TGTGCCATCAGTGCGGCTAGCGAATACGAGCAGTACTTC
TRBJ1-4,TRBV4-3,.,.,CASSQDSTAGRKKLFF,TGCGCCAGCAGCCAAGATTCGACAGCAGGACGCAAAAAACTGTTTTTT
TRBJ2-5,TRBV12-3/TRBV12-4,.,.,CASSWGLRQETQYF,TGTGCCAGCAGTTGGGGGCTTCGGCAAGAGACCCAGTACTTC
TRBJ1-3,TRBV20-1,many,TRBD1,CSGGGQGHSGNTIYF,TGCAGTGGTGGGGGACAGGGACACTCTGGAAACACCATATATTTT
TRBJ2-7,TRBV3-1,few,.,CASTNRGGGDFYEQYF,TGTGCCAGCACTAATCGGGGAGGCGGAGATTTCTACGAGCAGTACTTC
TRBJ2-7,TRBV7-6,few,.,CASSGSRTANHEQYF,TGTGCCAGCAGCGGATCAAGGACAGCGAACCACGAGCAGTACTTC
TRBJ2-7,TRBV5-1,.,.,CASSIRQGGTYEQYF,TGCGCCAGCAGCATCCGACAGGGCGGGACCTACGAGCAGTACTTC
TRBJ2-1,TRBV6-5,many,TRBD1,CASSYSRTGWNEQFF,TGTGCCAGCAGTTACTCCCGGACAGGGTGGAATGAGCAGTTCTTC
TRBJ2-1,TRBV4-2,few,.,CASSQDVPTNEQFF,TGTGCCAGCAGCCAAGACGTACCCACCAATGAGCAGTTCTTC
TRBJ2-6,TRBV20-1,.,.,CSARDQGLGLSGANVLTF,TGCAGTGCTAGAGATCAGGGACTGGGGCTGTCTGGGGCCAACGTCCTGACTTTC